Below, one T cell receptor (beta chain) is given with its context. The Seattle site enrolled patients during active infection and followed them longitudinally. The CDR3 totals 16 residues. Germline CDR1 is SGHNT and CDR2 is YYREEE (reference sequence). With V trimmed by 4 bases and J by 2 bases, 4 bases remained unmatched. This specimen comes from a study of blood T cell repertoires in COVID-19. Study-level information: The origin of the acute and convalescent COVID-19 samples was the United States, Italy and Spain.

Produced via immunoSEQ multiplex PCR; TCRdb's table is partial and in-frame only. Here the sample spans some 270,000 clones, about 82% being singletons. This rearrangement joins TRBV5-4 to TRBJ2-5; the match to TRBD2 covers 14 bases. This receptor was identified in a woman older than 75 with COVID-19, enrolled during active disease. Sequenced: peripheral blood. The DNA for the CDR3 is TGTGCCAGCAGCAACGGACTAGCGGGGGGACAAGAGACCCAGTACTTC. This gives the protein CASSNGLAGGQETQYF. The whole variable domain, filled in from reference TRBV5-4 and TRBJ2-5, reads ETGVTQSPTHLIKTRGQQVTLRCSSQSGHNTVSWYQQALGQGPQFIFQYYREEENGRGNFPPRFSGLQFPNYSSELNVNALELDDSALYLCASSNGLAGGQETQYFGPGTRLLVL.